The 6 T cell receptor beta chains reported below all come from one sample, sequenced in a study of blood T cell repertoires in COVID-19. The data were produced by immunoSEQ multiplex PCR, yet TCRdb's version contains in-frame clones alone and is incomplete. Of about 230,000 clones in the sample, approximately 82% are singletons; the top ten hold 2% to 2.5%. What was sequenced was peripheral blood. These receptors were obtained from a man in his forties who had recovered from COVID-19.

This clone was detected only a few times. The genes are TRBV19 and TRBJ2-1, with D maybe TRBD2 (5 bases). Trimming took 11 bases from V and 7 from J, leaving 21 bases between them. The CDR3 consists of 14 residues. Germline-derived CDR1 and CDR2 are LNHDA and SQIVND (reference sequence). The CDR3 DNA is TGTGCCCCCTTAGACCGGAGGAGATTTAATGAGCAGTTCTTC. Amino acids: CAPLDRRRFNEQFF.

V usage is TRBV2 and J usage is TRBJ2-2; D may be TRBD2 (6 bases). The CDR3 has 12 amino acids. From germline, CDR1 is SNHLY and CDR2 FYNNEI. V shed 5 bases and J shed 6 bases, with 7 bases lying between them. Here the CDR3 reads CASSRLAGELFF. The CDR3 nucleotides read TGTGCCAGCAGTAGACTAGCCGGGGAGCTGTTTTTT.

This chain joins TRBV6-5 and TRBJ1-2; D remains ambiguous. V was shortened by 3 bases and J by 6 bases, with 17 bases between the two germline ends. The CDR3 totals 15 residues. Germline V lookup: CDR1 MNHEY, CDR2 SVGAGI. CDR3 nucleotides: TGTGCCAGCAGTTATAGGTGGAGGGCGGTCGATGGCTACACCTTC. Protein sequence: CASSYRWRAVDGYTF.

This chain joins TRBV4-1 and TRBJ2-7, with 9 bases aligning to TRBD2. V was pared by 1 base and J by 6 bases, with 7 bases of the junction left unmatched. CDR1 is MGHRA and CDR2 is YSYEKL in the germline V gene. The CDR3 runs to 15 residues. CDR3 residues: CASSQGTAGGFEQYF. CDR3 coding DNA: TGCGCCAGCAGCCAAGGTACAGCGGGAGGCTTCGAGCAGTACTTC.

The table lists this clone with a count of one. V gene TRBV3-1 (or the pseudogene TRBV3-2) combines with J gene TRBJ2-3; 13 bases align to TRBD2. V was pared by 6 bases and J by 5 bases, with 5 bases of the junction left unmatched. There are 15 residues in the CDR3. Per the germline V gene, CDR1 is LGHDT and CDR2 is YNNKEL (reference sequence). This CDR3 reads CASSRLAGGLDTQYF. The CDR3, as DNA: TGTGCCAGCAGTCGACTAGCGGGGGGATTAGATACGCAGTATTTT.

This chain connects TRBV5-1 to TRBJ1-1; tentatively, D is TRBD1 (6 bases). This CDR3 is built from 16 residues. Trimming removed 0 bases at V and 3 bases at J, with 15 bases between. Germline lookup yields CDR1 SGHRS and CDR2 YFSETQ. The CDR3 here is CASSLGGQYRDTEAFF. CDR3 in DNA: TGCGCCAGCAGCTTGGGAGGACAGTACCGGGACACTGAAGCTTTCTTT.